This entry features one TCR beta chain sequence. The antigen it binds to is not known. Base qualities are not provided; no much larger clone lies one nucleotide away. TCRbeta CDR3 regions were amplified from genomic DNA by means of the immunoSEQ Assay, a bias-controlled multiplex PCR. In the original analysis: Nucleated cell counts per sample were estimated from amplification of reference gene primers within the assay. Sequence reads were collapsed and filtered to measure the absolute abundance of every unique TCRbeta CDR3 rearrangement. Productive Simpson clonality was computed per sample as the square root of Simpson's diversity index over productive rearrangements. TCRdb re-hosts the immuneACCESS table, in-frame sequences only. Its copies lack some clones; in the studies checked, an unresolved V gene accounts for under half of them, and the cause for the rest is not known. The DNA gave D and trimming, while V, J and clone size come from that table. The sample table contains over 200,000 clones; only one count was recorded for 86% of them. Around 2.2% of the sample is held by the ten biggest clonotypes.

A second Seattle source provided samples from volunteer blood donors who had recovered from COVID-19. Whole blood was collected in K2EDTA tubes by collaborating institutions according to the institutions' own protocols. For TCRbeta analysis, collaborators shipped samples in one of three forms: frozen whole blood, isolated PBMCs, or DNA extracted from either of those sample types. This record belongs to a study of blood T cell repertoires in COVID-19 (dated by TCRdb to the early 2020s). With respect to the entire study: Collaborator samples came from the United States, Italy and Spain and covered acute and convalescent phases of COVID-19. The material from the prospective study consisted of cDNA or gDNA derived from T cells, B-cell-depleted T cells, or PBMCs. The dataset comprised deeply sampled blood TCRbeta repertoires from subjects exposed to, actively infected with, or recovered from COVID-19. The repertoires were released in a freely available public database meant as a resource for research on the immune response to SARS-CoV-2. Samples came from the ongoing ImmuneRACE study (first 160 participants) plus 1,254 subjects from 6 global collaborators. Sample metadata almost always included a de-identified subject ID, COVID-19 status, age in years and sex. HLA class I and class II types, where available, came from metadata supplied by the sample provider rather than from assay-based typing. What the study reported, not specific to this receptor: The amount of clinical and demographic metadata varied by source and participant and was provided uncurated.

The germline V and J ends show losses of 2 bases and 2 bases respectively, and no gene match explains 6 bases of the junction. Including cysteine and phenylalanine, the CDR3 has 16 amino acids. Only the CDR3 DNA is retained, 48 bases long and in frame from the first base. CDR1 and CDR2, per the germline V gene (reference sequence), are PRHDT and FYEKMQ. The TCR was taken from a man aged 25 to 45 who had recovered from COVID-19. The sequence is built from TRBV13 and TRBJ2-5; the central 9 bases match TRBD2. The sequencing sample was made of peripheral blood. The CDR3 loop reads CASSLPQRGEQETQYF. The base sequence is TGTGCCAGCAGCTTACCCCAGCGGGGGGAACAAGAGACCCAGTACTTC.